This T cell receptor beta chain was sequenced in a study of T cell changes during pregnancy in multiple sclerosis. Clones were read by immunoSEQ multiplex PCR, and TCRdb kept only the in-frame ones, dropping some. The sample carries about 34,000 clones, around 90% recorded once. This clone was counted a few times. Germline CDR1 MRHNA, CDR2 SNTAGT. The CDR3 runs 15 residues. After removal of 4 bases from V and 6 bases from J, the junction contained 4 bases not matched to a gene. This clonotype was obtained from a female donor with multiple sclerosis, enrolled in a pregnancy study. The gene calls are TRBV6-4 and TRBJ2-1; 12 bases are shared with TRBD2. This specimen consisted of CD8+ T cells from peripheral blood mononuclear cells, obtained in the third trimester of pregnancy. CDR3 in amino acids: CASSGASGGANEQFF. CDR3 nucleotide sequence: TGTGCCAGCAGTGGAGCTAGCGGGGGGGCCAATGAGCAGTTCTTC.